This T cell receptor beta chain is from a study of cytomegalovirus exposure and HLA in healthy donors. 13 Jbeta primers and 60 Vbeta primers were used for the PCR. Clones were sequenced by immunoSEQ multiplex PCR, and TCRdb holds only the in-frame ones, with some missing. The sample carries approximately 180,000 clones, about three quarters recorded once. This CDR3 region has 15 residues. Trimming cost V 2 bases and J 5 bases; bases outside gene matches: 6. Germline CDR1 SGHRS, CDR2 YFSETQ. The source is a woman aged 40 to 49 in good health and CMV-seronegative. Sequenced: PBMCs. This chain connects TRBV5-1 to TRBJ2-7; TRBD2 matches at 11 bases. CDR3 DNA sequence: TGCGCCAGCAGCTTAAAACTAGCGGGAGACCACGAGCAGTACTTC. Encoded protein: CASSLKLAGDHEQYF.